The next 3 T cell receptor beta chains were all read from a single sample in a study of response to subunit inactivated influenza vaccine. From the RT-PCR reads, TCRdb called clonotypes with MiXCR, one entry per CDR3 protein. The sample contains 650,000 to 850,000 distinct CDR3 sequences, approximately 15% of which appear only once. This material consisted of PBMCs from blood, taken around 15 days before vaccination. The receptors were sampled from a man in his fifties or sixties who received an inactivated influenza vaccine.

This chain links TRBV10-3 with TRBJ1-5; unclear D gene. Trimming stripped 0 bases from V and 6 bases from J, with 9 bases between. Germline V gene data show CDR1 as ENHRY and CDR2 as SYGVKD. The CDR3 runs 14 residues. CDR3 protein: CAISESAARQPQHF. DNA for the CDR3: TGTGCCATCAGTGAGTCGGCTGCGCGTCAGCCCCAGCATTTT.

This chain uses TRBV24-1 with TRBJ2-6; TRBD1 might be the D (5 bases). Deletions cut 9 bases from V and 1 base from J, with 15 bases between. The CDR3 is made up of 16 amino acids. The germline V gene has CDR1 KGHDR and CDR2 SFDVKD. The CDR3 protein is CATSSQGISGANVLTF. For the CDR3, the DNA is TGTGCCACCTCGTCGCAGGGTATTTCTGGGGCCAACGTCCTGACTTTC.

This clonotype has at least ten counts. This chain uses TRBV20-1 with TRBJ2-7; D is tentatively TRBD1 or TRBD2 (5 bases each). V shed 1 base and J shed 3 bases, with 13 bases lying between them. CDR1 DFQATT and CDR2 SNEGSKA come from the germline V gene (reference sequence). The CDR3 loop spans 14 amino acids. This CDR3 reads CSARVGTSVYEQYF. CDR3 in DNA: TGCAGTGCTAGAGTAGGGACGTCAGTCTACGAGCAGTACTTC.